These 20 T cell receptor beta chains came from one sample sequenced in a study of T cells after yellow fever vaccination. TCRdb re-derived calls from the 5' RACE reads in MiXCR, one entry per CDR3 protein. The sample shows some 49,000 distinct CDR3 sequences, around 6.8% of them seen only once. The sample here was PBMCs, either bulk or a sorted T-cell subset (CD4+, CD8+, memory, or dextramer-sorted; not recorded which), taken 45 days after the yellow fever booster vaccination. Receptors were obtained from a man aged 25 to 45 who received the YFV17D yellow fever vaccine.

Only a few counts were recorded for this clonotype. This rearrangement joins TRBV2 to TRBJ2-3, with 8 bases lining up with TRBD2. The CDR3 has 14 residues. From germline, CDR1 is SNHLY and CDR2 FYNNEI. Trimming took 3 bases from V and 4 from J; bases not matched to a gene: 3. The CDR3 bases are TGTGCCAGCAGTGAGGGACTAGTTCCAGATACGCAGTATTTT. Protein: CASSEGLVPDTQYF.

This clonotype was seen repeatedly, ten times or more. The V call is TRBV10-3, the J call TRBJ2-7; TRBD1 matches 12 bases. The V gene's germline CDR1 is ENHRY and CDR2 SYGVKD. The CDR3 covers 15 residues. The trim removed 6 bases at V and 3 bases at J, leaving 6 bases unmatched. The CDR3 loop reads CAIRQGQGAYYEQYF. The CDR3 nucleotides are TGTGCCATCAGACAGGGACAGGGGGCCTACTACGAGCAGTACTTC.

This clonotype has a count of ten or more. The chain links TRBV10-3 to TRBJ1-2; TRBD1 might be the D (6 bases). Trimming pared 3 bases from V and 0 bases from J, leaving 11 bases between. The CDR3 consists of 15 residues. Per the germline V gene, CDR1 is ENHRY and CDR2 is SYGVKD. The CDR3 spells CAISDTQGANYGYTF. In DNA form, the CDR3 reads TGTGCCATCAGTGACACACAGGGCGCTAACTATGGCTACACCTTC.

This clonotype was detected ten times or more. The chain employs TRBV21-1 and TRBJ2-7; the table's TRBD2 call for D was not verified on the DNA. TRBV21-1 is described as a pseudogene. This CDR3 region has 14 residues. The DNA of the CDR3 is TGTGCCAGCAGCCCCAGGACTTTTCTTAGGGAGCAGTACTTC. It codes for CASSPRTFLREQYF.

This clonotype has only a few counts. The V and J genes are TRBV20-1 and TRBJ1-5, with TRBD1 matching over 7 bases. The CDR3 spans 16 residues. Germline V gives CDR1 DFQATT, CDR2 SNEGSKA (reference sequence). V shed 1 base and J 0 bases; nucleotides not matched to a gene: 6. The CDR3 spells CSARVRDSYSNQPQHF. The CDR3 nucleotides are TGCAGTGCTAGAGTTCGGGACAGTTATAGCAATCAGCCCCAGCATTTT.

For the CDR3, the DNA is TGTGCCACCCAACAGATTTTTGGTCAGCCCCAGCATTTT. It encodes CATQQIFGQPQHF. The chain joins TRBV24-1 to TRBJ1-5; the D is unclear. In germline, CDR1 is KGHDR, CDR2 SFDVKD. The CDR3 totals 13 residues. V was trimmed by 9 bases and J by 6 bases, leaving 14 bases between them.

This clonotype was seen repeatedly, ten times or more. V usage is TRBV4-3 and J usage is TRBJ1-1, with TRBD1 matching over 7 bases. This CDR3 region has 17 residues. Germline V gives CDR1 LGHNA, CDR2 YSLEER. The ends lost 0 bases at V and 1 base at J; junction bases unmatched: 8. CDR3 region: CASSQDTWTGSNTEAFF. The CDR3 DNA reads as TGCGCCAGCAGCCAAGATACCTGGACAGGATCGAACACTGAAGCTTTCTTT.

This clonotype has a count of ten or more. CDR3 sequence (DNA): TGTGCCAGTAGTACCCTCGACAGGGAAAGTCAGCCCCAGCATTTT. Translated: CASSTLDRESQPQHF. The J gene is TRBJ1-5, the V gene TRBV19; 7 bases map to TRBD1. The ends lost 4 bases at V and 6 bases at J; junction bases unmatched: 9. Germline CDR1 and CDR2: LNHDA and SQIVND (reference sequence). The CDR3 covers 15 residues.

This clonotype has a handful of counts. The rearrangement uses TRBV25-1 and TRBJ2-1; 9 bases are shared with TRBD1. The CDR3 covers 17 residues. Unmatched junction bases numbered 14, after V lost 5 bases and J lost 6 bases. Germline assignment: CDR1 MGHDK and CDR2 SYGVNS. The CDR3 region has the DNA TGTGCCAGCAGTACCTCAGCCGGGACAGGGAGGGTCAATGAGCAGTTCTTC. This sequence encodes CASSTSAGTGRVNEQFF.

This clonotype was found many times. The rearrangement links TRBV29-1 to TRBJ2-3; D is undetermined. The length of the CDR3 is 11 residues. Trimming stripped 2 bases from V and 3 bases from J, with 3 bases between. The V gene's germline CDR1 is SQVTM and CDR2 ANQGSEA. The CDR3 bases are TGCAGCGTTGAAAATACAGATACGCAGTATTTT. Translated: CSVENTDTQYF.

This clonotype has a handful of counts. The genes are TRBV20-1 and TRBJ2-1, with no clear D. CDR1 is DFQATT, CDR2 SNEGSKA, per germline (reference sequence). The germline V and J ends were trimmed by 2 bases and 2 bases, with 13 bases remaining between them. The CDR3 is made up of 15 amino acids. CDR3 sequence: CSARYSQKAYNEQFF. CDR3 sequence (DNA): TGCAGTGCTAGATATTCACAGAAAGCCTACAATGAGCAGTTCTTC.

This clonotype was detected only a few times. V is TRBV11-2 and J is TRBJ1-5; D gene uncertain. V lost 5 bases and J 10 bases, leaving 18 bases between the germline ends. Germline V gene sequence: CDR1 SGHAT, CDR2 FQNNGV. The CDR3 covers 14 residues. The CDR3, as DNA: TGTGCCAGCAGCCTCGGGCCGGACTCACGACCCCAGCATTTT. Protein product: CASSLGPDSRPQHF.

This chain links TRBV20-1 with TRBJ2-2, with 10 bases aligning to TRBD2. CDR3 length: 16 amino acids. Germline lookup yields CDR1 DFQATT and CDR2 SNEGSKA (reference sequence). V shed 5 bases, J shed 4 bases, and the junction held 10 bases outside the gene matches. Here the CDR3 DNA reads TGCAGTGCTCGGGGAATGAGCGGGAGGGTCACCGGGGAGCTGTTTTTT. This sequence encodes CSARGMSGRVTGELFF.

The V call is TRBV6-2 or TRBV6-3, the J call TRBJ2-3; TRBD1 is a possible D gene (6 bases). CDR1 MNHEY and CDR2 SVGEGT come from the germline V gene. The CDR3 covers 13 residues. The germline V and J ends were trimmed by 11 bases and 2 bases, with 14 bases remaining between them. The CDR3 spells CASLRDNTDTQYF. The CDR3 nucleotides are TGTGCCTCCCTCCGGGACAACACAGATACGCAGTATTTT.

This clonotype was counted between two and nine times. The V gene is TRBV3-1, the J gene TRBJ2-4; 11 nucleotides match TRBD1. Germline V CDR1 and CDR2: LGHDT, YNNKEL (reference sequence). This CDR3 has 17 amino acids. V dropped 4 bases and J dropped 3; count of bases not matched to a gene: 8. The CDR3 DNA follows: TGTGCCAGCAGCCCGTTCCCGGGACAGGGGGGCAAAAACATTCAGTACTTC. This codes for CASSPFPGQGGKNIQYF.

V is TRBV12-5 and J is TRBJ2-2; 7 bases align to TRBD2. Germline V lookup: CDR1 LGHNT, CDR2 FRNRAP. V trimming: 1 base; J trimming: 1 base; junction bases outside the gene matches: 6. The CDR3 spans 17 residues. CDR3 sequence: CASGLARGGMNTGELFF. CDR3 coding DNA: TGTGCTAGTGGTTTGGCCCGGGGAGGGATGAACACCGGGGAGCTGTTTTTT.

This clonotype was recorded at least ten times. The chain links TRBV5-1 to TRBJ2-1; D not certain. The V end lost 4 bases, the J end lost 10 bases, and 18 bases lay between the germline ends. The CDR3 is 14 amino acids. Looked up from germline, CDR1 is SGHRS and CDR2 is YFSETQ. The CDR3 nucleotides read TGCGCCAGCAGCCGCTCGGTGGGTTCTTTGGAGCAGTTCTTC. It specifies CASSRSVGSLEQFF.

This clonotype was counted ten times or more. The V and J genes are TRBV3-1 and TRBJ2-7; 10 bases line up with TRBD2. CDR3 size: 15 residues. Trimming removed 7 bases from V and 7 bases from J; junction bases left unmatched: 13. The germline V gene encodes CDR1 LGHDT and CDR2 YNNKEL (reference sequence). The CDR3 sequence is CASKESGRAKDEQYF. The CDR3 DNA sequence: TGTGCCAGCAAGGAGAGCGGGAGGGCCAAAGATGAGCAGTACTTC.

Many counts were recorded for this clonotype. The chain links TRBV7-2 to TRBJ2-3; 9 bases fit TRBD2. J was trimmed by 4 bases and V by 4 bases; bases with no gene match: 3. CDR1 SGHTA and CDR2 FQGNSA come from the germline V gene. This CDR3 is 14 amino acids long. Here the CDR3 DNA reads TGTGCCAGCAGCTCGGGACTAGCCCCAGATACGCAGTATTTT. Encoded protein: CASSSGLAPDTQYF.

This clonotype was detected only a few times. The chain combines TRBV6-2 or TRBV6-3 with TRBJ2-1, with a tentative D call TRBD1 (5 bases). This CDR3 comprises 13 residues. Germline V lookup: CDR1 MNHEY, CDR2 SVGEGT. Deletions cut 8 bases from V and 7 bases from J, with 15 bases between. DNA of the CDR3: TGTGCCAGCTGGCTGCGGCCAGGGAATGAGCAGTTCTTC. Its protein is CASWLRPGNEQFF.